The 13 T cell receptor beta chains given below trace back to one sample, sequenced in a study of T-cell reconstitution after alpha-beta-depleted transplantation in children (dated by TCRdb to the mid-2010s). The library was obtained by PCR. Instrument used: Illumina HiSeq 2500. TCR library preparation used molecular barcoding, with unique molecular identifiers applied to normalize quantification of the TCRbeta repertoire. TCRdb reprocessing: public reads trimmed at Q25 with fastp, clones called with MiXCR, in-frame beta chains kept. A single entry per CDR3 protein holds the most common genes and DNA from its merged rows. In this sample the table shows some 300,000 distinct CDR3 sequences, around 10% of which occur a single time. The ten largest account for approximately 7.6% of the sample. The treatment or condition label, read with the paper, signifies: allogeneic hematopoietic cell transplantation with graft depleted of TCRalphabeta T cells and CD19 B cells.

The sample here was PBMCs, taken before TCRalphabeta/CD19-depleted stem cell transplant. The receptors originated from a boy less than two years old with acute myeloid leukemia, due to receive a stem cell transplant.

This chain links TRBV28 with TRBJ2-7; 8 bases map to TRBD1. CDR3 length: 17 residues. In germline, CDR1 is MDHEN, CDR2 SYDVKM. The V gene end was trimmed by 0 bases and the J gene end by 5 bases; junction bases not matched to a gene: 12. CDR3 nucleotides: TGTGCCAGCAGTTTATGCCTGGAGGGACAGGCGATTGACGAGCAGTACTTC. Translation: CASSLCLEGQAIDEQYF. The variable domain in full, completed from reference TRBV28 and TRBJ2-7, reads DVKVTQSSRYLVKRTGEKVFLECVQDMDHENMFWYRQDPGLGLRLIYFSYDVKMKEKGDIPEGYSVSREKKERFSLILESASTNQTSMYLCASSLCLEGQAIDEQYFGPGTRLTVT.

About this clonotype itself: With a much larger clone just one base away, this may be a read error. The rearrangement links TRBV10-3 to TRBJ2-7; D unclear. CDR3 size: 12 residues. V lost 6 bases and J 1 base, leaving 7 bases between the germline ends. Germline CDR1 reads ENHRY; CDR2 reads SYGVKD. The CDR3 DNA sequence: TGTGCCATCAGCGACTTATCCTACGAGCAGTACTTC. Amino acids: CAISDLSYEQYF.

Worth noting for this clonotype: One end of the junction fails to match germline, which may point to a read error. The J gene is TRBJ2-7, the V gene TRBV5-1; 12 nucleotides align to TRBD1. Germline CDR1 SGHRS, CDR2 YFSETQ. The CDR3 loop spans 14 amino acids. The CDR3 coding sequence is TGCGCCCGCAGCTTGGGACAGGGGGCATACGAGCAGTACTTC. This gives the protein CARSLGQGAYEQYF.

This clonotype was observed at least ten times. CDR3 bases: TGCAGTGCCCCTATAGTGGGGACCCAGTACTTC. Translation: CSAPIVGTQYF. This sequence joins TRBV20-1 and TRBJ2-5; unclear D gene. The germline gives CDR1 DFQATT, CDR2 SNEGSKA (reference sequence). The CDR3 contains 11 residues. Trimming removed 6 bases from V and 7 bases from J, with 12 bases in between.

This clonotype was observed many times. This chain connects TRBV7-3 to TRBJ2-3; D is undetermined. V gave up 5 bases and J gave up 2 bases, with 8 bases separating them. The CDR3 length is 13 residues. From germline, CDR1 is SGHTA and CDR2 FQGTGA. The DNA for the CDR3 is TGTGCCAGCAGCCCCCGCCTCACAGATACGCAGTATTTT. It is translated as CASSPRLTDTQYF.

This clonotype has at least ten counts. The rearrangement uses TRBV25-1 and TRBJ2-1; D ambiguous. Deletions cut 1 base from V and 1 base from J, with 17 bases between. The CDR3 extends over 18 amino acids. Germline CDR1 reads MGHDK; CDR2 reads SYGVNS. In nucleotides, the CDR3 is TGTGCCAGCAGTGAATTTTTCGGACCCACAGATTCCTACAATGAGCAGTTCTTC. The encoded protein is CASSEFFGPTDSYNEQFF.

This chain joins TRBV27 and TRBJ2-7; no clear D. This CDR3 spans 13 amino acids. Per the germline V gene, CDR1 is MNHEY and CDR2 is SMNVEV (reference sequence). The V end was cut by 0 bases, the J end by 3 bases, with 6 bases between. CDR3 protein: CASSLSGGYEQYF. CDR3 DNA sequence: TGTGCCAGCAGTTTATCGGGCGGCTACGAGCAGTACTTC.

This clonotype appeared once. This may be a read error, as it is one base from a much larger clone. This chain links TRBV11-2 with TRBJ2-1; the D is unclear. This CDR3 region has 12 residues. CDR1 SGHAT and CDR2 FQNNGV come from the germline V gene. V was cut by 7 bases and J by 5 bases, with 9 bases left in between. The CDR3 DNA reads TGTGCCAGCACCTTTGGCCACAATGAGCAGTTCTTC. This codes for CASTFGHNEQFF.

This clonotype has ten or more counts. This chain joins TRBV6-2 or TRBV6-3 and TRBJ2-3; D may be TRBD1 (5 bases). CDR3 length: 16 residues. CDR1 and CDR2 from the germline V gene are MNHEY and SVGEGT. Between the trimmed V and J ends, which lost 9 bases and 0 bases, there was a span of 19 bases. CDR3 in DNA: TGTGCCAGGCGGCGGACACATTACCCTAGCACAGATACGCAGTATTTT. Protein product: CARRRTHYPSTDTQYF.

This clonotype has at least ten counts. The chain is built from TRBV5-5 and TRBJ2-7, with D possibly TRBD1 on 5 matching bases. Germline V gene lookup returns CDR1 SGHKS and CDR2 YYEKEE (reference sequence). The CDR3 length is 14 residues. V lost 0 bases, J lost 1 base, and 8 bases lay in between. The CDR3 loop is CASSLEQESYEQYF. For the CDR3, the DNA is TGTGCCAGCAGCTTGGAACAGGAGTCCTACGAGCAGTACTTC.

The rearrangement links TRBV20-1 to TRBJ2-5, with a tentative D call TRBD2 (6 bases). V gave up 3 bases and J gave up 0 bases, with 17 bases separating them. This CDR3 has 16 residues. The germline CDR1 and CDR2 sequences are DFQATT and SNEGSKA (reference sequence). The CDR3 protein is CSASSPRGLYQETQYF. The CDR3 DNA is TGCAGTGCTAGCTCTCCGAGGGGACTTTACCAAGAGACCCAGTACTTC.

A few counts support this clonotype. J is TRBJ2-7 and V is TRBV12-3 or TRBV12-4; the D gene is possibly TRBD1 (6 bases). This CDR3 comprises 14 residues. V was shortened by 6 bases and J by 3 bases, with 15 bases between the two germline ends. CDR3 residues: CASRDSSNLYEQYF. CDR3 coding DNA: TGTGCCAGCAGGGACAGCTCTAACCTCTACGAGCAGTACTTC.

Many counts were recorded for this clonotype. This rearrangement joins TRBV28 to TRBJ1-4; a weak D match, TRBD1 (6 bases). Germline-derived CDR1 and CDR2 are MDHEN and SYDVKM. The length of the CDR3 is 14 residues. The V end lost 11 bases, the J end lost 3 bases, and 16 bases lay between the germline ends. In DNA form, the CDR3 reads TGTGCCTCGAACAGGGCTTGGGCTAATGAAAAACTGTTTTTT. Amino acid sequence: CASNRAWANEKLFF.